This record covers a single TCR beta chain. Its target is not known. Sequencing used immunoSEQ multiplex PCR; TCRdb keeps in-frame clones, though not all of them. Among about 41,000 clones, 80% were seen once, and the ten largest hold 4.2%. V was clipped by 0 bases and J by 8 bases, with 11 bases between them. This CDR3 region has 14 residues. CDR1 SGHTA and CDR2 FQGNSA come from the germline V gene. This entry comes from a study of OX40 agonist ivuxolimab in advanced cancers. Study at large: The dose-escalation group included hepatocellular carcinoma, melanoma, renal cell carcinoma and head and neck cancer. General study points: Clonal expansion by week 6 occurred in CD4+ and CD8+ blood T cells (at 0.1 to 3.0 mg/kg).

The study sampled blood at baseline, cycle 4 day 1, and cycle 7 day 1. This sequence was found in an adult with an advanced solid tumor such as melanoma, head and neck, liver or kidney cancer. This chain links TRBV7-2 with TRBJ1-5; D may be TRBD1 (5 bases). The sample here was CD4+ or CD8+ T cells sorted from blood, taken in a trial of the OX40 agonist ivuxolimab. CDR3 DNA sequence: TGTGCCAGCAGCTTAGCAGGGGAATACAAGCCCCAGCATTTT. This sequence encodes CASSLAGEYKPQHF. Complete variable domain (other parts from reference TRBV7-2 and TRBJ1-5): GAGVSQSPSNKVTEKGKDVELRCDPISGHTALYWYRQSLGQGLEFLIYFQGNSAPDKSGLPSDRFSAERTGGSVSTLTIQRTQQEDSAVYLCASSLAGEYKPQHFGDGTRLSIL.